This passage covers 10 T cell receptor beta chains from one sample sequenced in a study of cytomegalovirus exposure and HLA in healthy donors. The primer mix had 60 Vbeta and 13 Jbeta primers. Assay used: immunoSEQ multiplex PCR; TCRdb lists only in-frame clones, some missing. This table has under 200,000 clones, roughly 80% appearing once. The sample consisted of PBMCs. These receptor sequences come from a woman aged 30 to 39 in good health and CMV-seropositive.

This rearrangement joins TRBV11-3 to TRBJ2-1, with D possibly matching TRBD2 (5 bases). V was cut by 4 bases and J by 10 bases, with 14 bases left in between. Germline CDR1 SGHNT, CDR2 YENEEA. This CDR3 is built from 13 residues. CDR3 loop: CASSYPGVKEQFF. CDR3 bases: TGTGCCAGCAGCTACCCCGGGGTTAAAGAGCAGTTCTTC.

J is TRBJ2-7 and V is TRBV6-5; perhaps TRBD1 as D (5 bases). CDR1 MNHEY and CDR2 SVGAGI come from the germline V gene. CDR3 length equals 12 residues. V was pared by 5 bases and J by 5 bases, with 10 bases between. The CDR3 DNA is TGTGCCAGCAGTCATCAGGGTCACGAGCAGTACTTC. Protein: CASSHQGHEQYF.

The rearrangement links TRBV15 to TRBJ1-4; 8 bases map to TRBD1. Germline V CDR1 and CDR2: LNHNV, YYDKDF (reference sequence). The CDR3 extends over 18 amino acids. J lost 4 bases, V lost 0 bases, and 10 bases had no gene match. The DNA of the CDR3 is TGTGCCACCAGCAGAGATCTTCAGCAGGGGGCCTTTAATGAAAAACTGTTTTTT. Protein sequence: CATSRDLQQGAFNEKLFF. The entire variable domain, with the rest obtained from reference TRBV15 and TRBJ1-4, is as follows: DAMVIQNPRYQVTQFGKPVTLSCSQTLNHNVMYWYQQKSSQAPKLLFHYYDKDFNNEADTPDNFQSRRPNTSFCFLDIRSPGLGDTAMYLCATSRDLQQGAFNEKLFFGSGTQLSVL.

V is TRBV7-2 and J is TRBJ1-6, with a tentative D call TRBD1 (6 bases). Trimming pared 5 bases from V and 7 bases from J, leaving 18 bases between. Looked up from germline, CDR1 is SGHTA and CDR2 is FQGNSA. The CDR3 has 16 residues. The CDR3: CASSPEPTGPNSPLHF. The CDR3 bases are TGTGCCAGCAGCCCCGAACCGACAGGACCGAATTCACCCCTCCACTTT.

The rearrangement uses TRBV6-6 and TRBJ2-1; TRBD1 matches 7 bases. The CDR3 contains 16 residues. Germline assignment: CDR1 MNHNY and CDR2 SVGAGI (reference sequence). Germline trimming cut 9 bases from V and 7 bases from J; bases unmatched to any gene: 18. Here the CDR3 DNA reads TGTGCCAGTCAGGGGGTAGGGTTTAGCTTGGCAAATGAGCAGTTCTTC. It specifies CASQGVGFSLANEQFF.

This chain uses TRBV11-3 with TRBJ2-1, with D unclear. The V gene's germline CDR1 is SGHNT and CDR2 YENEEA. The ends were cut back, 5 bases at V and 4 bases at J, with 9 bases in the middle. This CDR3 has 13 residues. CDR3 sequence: CASSLNAYNEQFF. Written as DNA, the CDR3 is TGTGCCAGCAGCCTAAACGCGTACAATGAGCAGTTCTTC.

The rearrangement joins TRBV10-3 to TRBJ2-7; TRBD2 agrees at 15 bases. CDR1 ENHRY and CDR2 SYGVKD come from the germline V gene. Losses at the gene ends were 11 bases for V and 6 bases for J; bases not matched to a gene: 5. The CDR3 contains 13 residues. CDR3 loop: CALGLAGGREQYF. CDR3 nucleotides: TGTGCCTTGGGACTAGCGGGGGGCCGCGAGCAGTACTTC.

CDR3 loop: CASSYTEGDTEAFF. DNA for the CDR3: TGTGCCAGCAGTTACACCGAAGGGGATACTGAAGCTTTCTTT. V is TRBV6-6 and J is TRBJ1-1; a weak D match, TRBD1 (5 bases). Trimming shortened V by 2 bases and J by 5 bases, and 12 bases separated the two germline ends. Germline CDR1 and CDR2: MNHNY and SVGAGI (reference sequence). This CDR3 comprises 14 residues.

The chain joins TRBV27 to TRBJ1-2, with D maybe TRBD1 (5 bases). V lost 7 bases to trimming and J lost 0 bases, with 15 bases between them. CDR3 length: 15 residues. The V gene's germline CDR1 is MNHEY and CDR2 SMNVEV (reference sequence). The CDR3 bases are TGTGCCAGCAAGAAGGATAAAGGGGCTAACTATGGCTACACCTTC. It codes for CASKKDKGANYGYTF.

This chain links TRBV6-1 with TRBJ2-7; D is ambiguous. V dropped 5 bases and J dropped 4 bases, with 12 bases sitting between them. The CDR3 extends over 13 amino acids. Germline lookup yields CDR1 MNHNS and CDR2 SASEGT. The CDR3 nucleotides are TGTGCCAGCAGTCCCCGAACAGCTTACGAGCAGTACTTC. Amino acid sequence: CASSPRTAYEQYF.